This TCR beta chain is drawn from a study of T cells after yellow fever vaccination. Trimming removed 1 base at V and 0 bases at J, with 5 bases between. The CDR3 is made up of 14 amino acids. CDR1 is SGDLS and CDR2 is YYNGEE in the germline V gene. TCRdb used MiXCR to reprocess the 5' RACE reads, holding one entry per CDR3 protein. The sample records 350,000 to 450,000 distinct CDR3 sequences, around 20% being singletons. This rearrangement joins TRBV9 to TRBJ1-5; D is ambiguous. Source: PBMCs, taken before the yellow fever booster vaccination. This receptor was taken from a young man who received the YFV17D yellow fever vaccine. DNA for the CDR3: TGTGCCAGCAGCGTATCCGGTAGCAATCAGCCCCAGCATTTT. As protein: CASSVSGSNQPQHF.